The entry below gives a single T cell receptor (beta chain) sequence along with its context. The antigen remains undetermined. The sample originates from a study of regulatory T cells in long-lasting Graves disease. Regarding time point: persistent/refractory GD, antithyroid drugs over 5 years with positive TRAb. Generation of the TCR library employed RNA extracted from PBMCs. Graves' disease diagnoses followed American Thyroid Association guidelines. An endocrinology department in Xi'an, China, supplied the patients. V gave up 1 base and J gave up 6 bases, with 13 bases separating them. Germline V gene data show CDR1 as MNHNS and CDR2 as SASEGT. CDR3 size: 15 residues. According to the study, TCR beta libraries were built with iRepertoire HTBI primers and CDR3-region Arm-PCR. One entry per CDR3 protein results from TCRdb running MiXCR on the multiplex PCR reads. This table holds about 660,000 distinct CDR3 sequences, 30% found once.

General study findings and limits: Persistent disease was associated with favored TRBV28 usage and with favored use of TRBJ1-2 and TRBJ2-5.

The input for sequencing was peripheral blood mononuclear cells (PBMCs), taken when the disease was refractory, from a patient treated with antithyroid drugs. The clonotype originates from a female donor with Graves disease. The chain joins TRBV6-1 to TRBJ1-5; possibly TRBD1 for D (6 bases). CDR3 region: CASSEGGAQGQPQHF. The CDR3, as DNA: TGTGCCAGCAGTGAAGGGGGGGCGCAGGGTCAGCCCCAGCATTTT.